This T cell receptor (beta chain) was sequenced during a study of CXCR3-negative and CXCR3-positive naive CD8 T cells. The study's findings and limits: Similar TRBV-TRBJ usage was seen in naive cells (both CXCR3-negative and CXCR3-positive), but memory cells differed. Each naive subset displayed comparably high diversity, whereas memory CD8+ cells displayed much lower diversity.

CDR3 length: 14 amino acids. A note on this clonotype: Its antigen is currently unknown.

5' RACE with UMI labels generated the TRB cDNA libraries. No DNA is given; TCRdb re-called the 5' RACE reads and lists each CDR3 protein once. The sample table sets out about 120,000 distinct CDR3 sequences. The sequence came from a human donor in good health. Some clones in this sample may be carry-over from other donors' samples. Sequencing was performed on naive CXCR3- CD8+ T cells from blood. Subset of the sample: CD45RO-CCR7+CD27+CD95- naive CD8+ T cells lacking CXCR3 (TNR3-). The chain joins TRBV12-3 or TRBV12-4 to TRBJ2-2; the D gene TCRdb calls, TRBD2, cannot be checked with no DNA. The CDR3 loop is CASSFEGNTGELFF.